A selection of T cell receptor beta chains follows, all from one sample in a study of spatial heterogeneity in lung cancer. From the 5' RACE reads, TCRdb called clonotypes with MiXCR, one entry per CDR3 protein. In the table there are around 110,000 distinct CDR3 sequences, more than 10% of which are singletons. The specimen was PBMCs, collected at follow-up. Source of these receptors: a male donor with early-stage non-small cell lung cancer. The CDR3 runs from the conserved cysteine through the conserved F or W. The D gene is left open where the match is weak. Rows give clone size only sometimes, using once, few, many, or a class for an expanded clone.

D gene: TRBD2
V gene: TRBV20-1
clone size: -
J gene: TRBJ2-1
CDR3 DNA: TGCAGTGCTAGAGAAGGAAGCGGGGGGCGCAATGAGCAGTTCTTC
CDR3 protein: CSAREGSGGRNEQFF

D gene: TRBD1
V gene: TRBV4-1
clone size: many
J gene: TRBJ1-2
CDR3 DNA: TGCGCCAGCAGCCAGTCAACAGGGGGCAGGGTCTATGGCTACACCTTC
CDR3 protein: CASSQSTGGRVYGYTF

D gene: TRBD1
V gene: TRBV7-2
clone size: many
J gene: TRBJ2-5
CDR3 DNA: TGTGCCAGCAGCTTCCGGGACAGGGGTTCGGAGACCCAGTACTTC
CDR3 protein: CASSFRDRGSETQYF

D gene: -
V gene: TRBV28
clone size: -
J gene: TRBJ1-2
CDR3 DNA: TGTGCCAGCAGTTTAGTCGAGGGGAGCTATGGCTACACCTTC
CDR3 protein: CASSLVEGSYGYTF

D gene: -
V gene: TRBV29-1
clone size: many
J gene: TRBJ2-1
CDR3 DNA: TGCAGCGTTCGGAGTGGGTATGAGCAGTTCTTC
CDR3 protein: CSVRSGYEQFF

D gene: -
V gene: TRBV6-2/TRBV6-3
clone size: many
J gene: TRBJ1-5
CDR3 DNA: TGTGCCAGCAGTTACGTTACGGGGAATCAGCCCCAGCATTTT
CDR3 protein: CASSYVTGNQPQHF

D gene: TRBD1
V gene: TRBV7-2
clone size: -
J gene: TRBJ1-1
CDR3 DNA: TGTGCCAGCAGCCCCCGACAGGGCGGTCGTGTTGAAGCTTTCTTT
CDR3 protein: CASSPRQGGRVEAFF

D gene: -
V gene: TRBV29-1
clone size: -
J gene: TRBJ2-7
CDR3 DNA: TGCAGCGTTGCCAGGGACCACGAGCAGTACTTC
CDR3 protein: CSVARDHEQYF

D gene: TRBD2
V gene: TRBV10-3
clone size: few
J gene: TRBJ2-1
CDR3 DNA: TGTGCCATCAGCGCCCTAGCGGGGGCCGTCTCTGGTGAGCAGTTCTTC
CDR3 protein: CAISALAGAVSGEQFF

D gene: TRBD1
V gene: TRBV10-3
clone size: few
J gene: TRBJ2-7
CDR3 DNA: TGTGCCATCAGGGACAGGGGGTTTGAGCAGTACTTC
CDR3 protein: CAIRDRGFEQYF

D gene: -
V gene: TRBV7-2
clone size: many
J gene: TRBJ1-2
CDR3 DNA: TGTGCCAGCAGCTTAACATTAAACTATGGCTACACCTTC
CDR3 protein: CASSLTLNYGYTF

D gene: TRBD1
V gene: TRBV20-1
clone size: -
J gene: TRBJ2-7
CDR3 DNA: TGCAGTGCTAGAACGCTAGACAGGGGGTACGAGCAGTACTTC
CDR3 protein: CSARTLDRGYEQYF

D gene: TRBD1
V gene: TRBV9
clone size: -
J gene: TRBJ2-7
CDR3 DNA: TGTGCCAGCAGCGTAGCAGGGGGCGGATCCTACGAGCAGTACTTC
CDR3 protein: CASSVAGGGSYEQYF

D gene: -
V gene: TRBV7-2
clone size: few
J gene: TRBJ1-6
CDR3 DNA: TGTGCCAGCAGCTTAGTGGGGGACTATAATTCACCCCTCCACTTT
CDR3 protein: CASSLVGDYNSPLHF

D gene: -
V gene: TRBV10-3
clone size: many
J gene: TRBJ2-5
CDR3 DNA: TGTGCCATCAGAGGGACGGAAGAGACCCAGTACTTC
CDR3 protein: CAIRGTEETQYF

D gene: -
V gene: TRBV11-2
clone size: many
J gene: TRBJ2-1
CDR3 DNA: TGTGCCAGCAGCTTAGAGGGGGGAACCTACAATGAGCAGTTCTTC
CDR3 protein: CASSLEGGTYNEQFF